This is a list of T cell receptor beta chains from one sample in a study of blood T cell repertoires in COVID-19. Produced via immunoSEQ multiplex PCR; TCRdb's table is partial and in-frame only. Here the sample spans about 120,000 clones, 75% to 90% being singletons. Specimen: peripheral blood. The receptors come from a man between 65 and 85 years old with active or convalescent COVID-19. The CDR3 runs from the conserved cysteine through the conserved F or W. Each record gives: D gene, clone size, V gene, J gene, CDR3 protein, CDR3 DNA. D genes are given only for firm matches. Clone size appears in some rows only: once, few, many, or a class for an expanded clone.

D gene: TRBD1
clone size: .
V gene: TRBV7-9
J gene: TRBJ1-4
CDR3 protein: CASSLIGGEKLFF
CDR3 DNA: TGTGCCAGCAGCTTAATAGGGGGCGAAAAACTGTTTTTT

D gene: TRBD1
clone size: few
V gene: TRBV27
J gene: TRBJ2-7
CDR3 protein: CASSLYQQGYEQYF
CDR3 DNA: TGTGCCAGCAGTTTATATCAACAGGGGTACGAGCAGTACTTC

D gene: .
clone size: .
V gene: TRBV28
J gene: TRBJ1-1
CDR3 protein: CASSLPGVAEAFF
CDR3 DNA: TGTGCCAGCAGTTTACCAGGGGTGGCTGAAGCTTTCTTT

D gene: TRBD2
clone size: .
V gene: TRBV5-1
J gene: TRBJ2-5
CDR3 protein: CASSLAWVSGRTQPKETQYF
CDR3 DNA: TGCGCCAGCAGCTTGGCGTGGGTTAGCGGGAGGACGCAACCCAAAGAGACCCAGTACTTC

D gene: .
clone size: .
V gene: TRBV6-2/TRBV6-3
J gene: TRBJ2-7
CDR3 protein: CASSYSGSYEQYF
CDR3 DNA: TGTGCCAGCAGTTACTCCGGGAGCTACGAGCAGTACTTC

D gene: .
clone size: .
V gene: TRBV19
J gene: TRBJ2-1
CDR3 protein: CASIGGEEYNEQFF
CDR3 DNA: TGTGCCAGTATAGGGGGGGAGGAATACAATGAGCAGTTCTTC

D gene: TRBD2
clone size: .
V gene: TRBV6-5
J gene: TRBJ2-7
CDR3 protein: CASRDPTSGYEQYF
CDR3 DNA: TGTGCCAGCAGGGACCCGACTAGCGGCTACGAGCAGTACTTC

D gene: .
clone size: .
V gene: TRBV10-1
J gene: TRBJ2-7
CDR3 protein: CASSAGGNTYEQYF
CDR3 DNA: TGCGCCAGCAGTGCCGGAGGAAATACCTACGAGCAGTACTTC

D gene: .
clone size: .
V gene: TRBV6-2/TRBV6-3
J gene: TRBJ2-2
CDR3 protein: CASSQGGARTGELFF
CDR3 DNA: TGTGCCAGCAGTCAAGGGGGGGCGCGCACCGGGGAGCTGTTTTTT

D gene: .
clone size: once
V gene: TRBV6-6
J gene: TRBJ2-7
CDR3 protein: CASSPSYEQYF
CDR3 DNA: TGTGCCAGCAGCCCATCCTACGAGCAGTACTTC

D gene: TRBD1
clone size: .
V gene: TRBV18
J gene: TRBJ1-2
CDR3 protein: CASSLNTGTGANYGYTF
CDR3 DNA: TGTGCCAGCTCACTAAACACCGGGACAGGGGCTAACTATGGCTACACCTTC

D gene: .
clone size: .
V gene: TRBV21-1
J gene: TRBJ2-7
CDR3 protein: CASSHGFRDKSYEQYF
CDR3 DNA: TGTGCCAGCAGCCACGGGTTCCGGGACAAGTCCTACGAGCAGTACTTC

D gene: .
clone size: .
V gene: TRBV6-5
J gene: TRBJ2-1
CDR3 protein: CASSYSWASSYNEQFF
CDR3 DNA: TGTGCCAGCAGTTACTCGTGGGCGAGCTCCTACAATGAGCAGTTCTTC

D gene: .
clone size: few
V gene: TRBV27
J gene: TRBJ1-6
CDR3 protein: CASSYRLEQSPLHF
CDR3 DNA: TGTGCCAGCAGTTACAGGTTGGAACAGTCACCCCTCCACTTT

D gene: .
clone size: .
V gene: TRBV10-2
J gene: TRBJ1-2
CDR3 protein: CASSETGNYGYTF
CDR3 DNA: TGCGCCAGCAGTGAAACAGGAAACTATGGCTACACCTTC

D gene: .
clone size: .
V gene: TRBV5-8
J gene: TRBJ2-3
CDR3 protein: CASSFETQYF
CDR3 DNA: TGTGCCAGCAGCTTCGAGACGCAGTATTTT

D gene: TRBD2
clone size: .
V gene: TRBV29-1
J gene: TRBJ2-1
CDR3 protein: CGLAGGPLSRYNEQFF
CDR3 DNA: TGCGGGCTAGCGGGAGGGCCATTAAGCCGCTACAATGAGCAGTTCTTC

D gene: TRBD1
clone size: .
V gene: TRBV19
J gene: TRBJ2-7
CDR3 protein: CASSIQGQAGYEQYF
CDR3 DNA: TGTGCCAGTAGTATTCAGGGACAGGCCGGCTACGAGCAGTACTTC

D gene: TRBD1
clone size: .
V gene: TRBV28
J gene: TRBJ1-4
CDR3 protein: CASRIGAGGANEKLFF
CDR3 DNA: TGTGCCAGTAGGATAGGGGCAGGGGGCGCGAATGAAAAACTGTTTTTT

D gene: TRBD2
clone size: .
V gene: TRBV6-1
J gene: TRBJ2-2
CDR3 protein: CASSENLLTSGRAGTGELFF
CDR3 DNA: TGTGCCAGCAGTGAAAACCTTTTGACTAGCGGGAGGGCTGGGACCGGGGAGCTGTTTTTT

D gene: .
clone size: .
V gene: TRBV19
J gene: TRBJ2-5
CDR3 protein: CASTTFGGRGQETQYF
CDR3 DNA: TGTGCCAGTACCACTTTCGGAGGAAGGGGGCAAGAGACCCAGTACTTC

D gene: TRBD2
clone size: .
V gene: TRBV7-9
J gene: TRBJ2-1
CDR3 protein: CASSGGLAVYNEQFF
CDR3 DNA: TGTGCCAGCAGCGGGGGACTAGCGGTCTACAATGAGCAGTTCTTC

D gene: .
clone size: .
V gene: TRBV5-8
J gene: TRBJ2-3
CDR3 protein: CASTPVGEKLTDTQYF
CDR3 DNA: TGTGCCAGCACCCCCGTGGGCGAGAAACTGACAGATACGCAGTATTTT

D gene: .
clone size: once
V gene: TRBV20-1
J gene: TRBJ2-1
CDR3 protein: CSALGNNEQFF
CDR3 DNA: TGCAGTGCCCTCGGGAACAATGAGCAGTTCTTC

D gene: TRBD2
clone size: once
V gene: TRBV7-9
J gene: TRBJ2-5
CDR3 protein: CASRSGLAAQETQYF
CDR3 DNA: TGTGCCAGCAGATCGGGACTAGCGGCCCAAGAGACCCAGTACTTC

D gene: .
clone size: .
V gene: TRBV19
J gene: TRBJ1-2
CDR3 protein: CASRAVGGNYGYTF
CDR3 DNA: TGTGCCAGCCGAGCGGTGGGGGGGAACTATGGCTACACCTTC

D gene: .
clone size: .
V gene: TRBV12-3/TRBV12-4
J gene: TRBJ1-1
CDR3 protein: CASGGTGNTEAFF
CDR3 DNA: TGTGCCAGCGGCGGGACGGGGAACACTGAAGCTTTCTTT

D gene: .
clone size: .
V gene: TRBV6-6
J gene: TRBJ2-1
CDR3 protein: CASSLGYEQFF
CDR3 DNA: TGTGCCAGCAGCCTTGGCTATGAGCAGTTCTTC

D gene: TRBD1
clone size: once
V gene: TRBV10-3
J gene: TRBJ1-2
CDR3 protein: CAIHTGGAGGNGYTF
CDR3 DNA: TGTGCCATCCACACAGGGGGCGCCGGGGGAAATGGCTACACCTTC

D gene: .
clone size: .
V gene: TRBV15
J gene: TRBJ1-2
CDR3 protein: CATSRDRGGYYGYTF
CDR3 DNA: TGTGCCACCAGCAGAGATAGGGGAGGATACTATGGCTACACCTTC

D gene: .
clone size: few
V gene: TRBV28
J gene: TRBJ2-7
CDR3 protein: CASSLVSYEQYF
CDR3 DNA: TGTGCCAGCAGTTTGGTTAGCTACGAGCAGTACTTC

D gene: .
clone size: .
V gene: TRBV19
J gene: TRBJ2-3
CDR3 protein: CASSRTGSTDTQYF
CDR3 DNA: TGTGCCAGTAGTAGGACGGGAAGCACAGATACGCAGTATTTT

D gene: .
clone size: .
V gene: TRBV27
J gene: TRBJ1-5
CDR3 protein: CASSPPGRQLYSNQPQHF
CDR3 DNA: TGTGCCAGCAGTCCCCCCGGGCGACAGCTTTATAGCAATCAGCCCCAGCATTTT

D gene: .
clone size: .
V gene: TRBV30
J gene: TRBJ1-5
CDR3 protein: CASTGGGNNQPQHF
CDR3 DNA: TGTGCCTCTACGGGAGGGGGGAACAATCAGCCCCAGCATTTT

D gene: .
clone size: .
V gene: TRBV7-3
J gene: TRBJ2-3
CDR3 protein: CASSFRADPRTDTQYF
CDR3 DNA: TGTGCCAGCAGCTTTAGAGCGGACCCAAGAACAGATACGCAGTATTTT

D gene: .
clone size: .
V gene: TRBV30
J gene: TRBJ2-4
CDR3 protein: CAWKTIAKNIQYF
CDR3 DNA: TGTGCCTGGAAGACAATAGCCAAAAACATTCAGTACTTC

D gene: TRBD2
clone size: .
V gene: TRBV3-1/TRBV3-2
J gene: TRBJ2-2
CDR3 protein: CASSQDQGGTGELFF
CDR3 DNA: TGTGCCAGCAGCCAAGACCAGGGAGGGACCGGGGAGCTGTTTTTT

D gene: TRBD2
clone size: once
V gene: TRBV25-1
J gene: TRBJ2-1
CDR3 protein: CASSDALAGYNEQFF
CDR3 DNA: TGTGCCAGCAGTGATGCCCTAGCGGGATACAATGAGCAGTTCTTC

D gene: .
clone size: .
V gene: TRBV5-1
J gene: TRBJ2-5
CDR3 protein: CASSPQLRVGETQYF
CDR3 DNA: TGCGCCAGCAGCCCACAACTACGGGTTGGGGAGACCCAGTACTTC

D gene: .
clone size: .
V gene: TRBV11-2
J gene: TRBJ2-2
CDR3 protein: CASILRVSGELFF
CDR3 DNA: TGTGCCAGCATCCTCAGGGTATCCGGGGAGCTGTTTTTT

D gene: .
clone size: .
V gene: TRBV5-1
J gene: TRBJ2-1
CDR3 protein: CASSQVLAPYNEQFF
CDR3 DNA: TGCGCCAGCTCCCAGGTCCTAGCGCCCTACAATGAGCAGTTCTTC

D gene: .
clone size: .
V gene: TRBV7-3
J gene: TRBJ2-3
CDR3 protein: CASSGTGLTTDTQYF
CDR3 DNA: TGTGCCAGCAGCGGAACCGGACTAACCACAGATACGCAGTATTTT

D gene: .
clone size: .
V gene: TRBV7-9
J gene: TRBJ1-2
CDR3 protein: CASSLGVGASGYGYTF
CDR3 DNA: TGTGCCAGCAGCTTAGGTGTGGGGGCGTCGGGCTATGGCTACACCTTC

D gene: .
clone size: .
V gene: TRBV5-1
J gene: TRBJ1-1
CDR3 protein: CASSLGDQNTEAFF
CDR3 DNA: TGCGCCAGCAGCTTGGGCGATCAGAACACTGAAGCTTTCTTT

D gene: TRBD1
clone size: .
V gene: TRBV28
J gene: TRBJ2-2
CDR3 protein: CASSTGATGELFF
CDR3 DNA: TGTGCCAGCAGTACAGGGGCTACCGGGGAGCTGTTTTTT

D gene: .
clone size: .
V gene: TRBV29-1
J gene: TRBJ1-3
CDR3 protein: CSAVQGAGNTIYF
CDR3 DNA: TGCAGCGCCGTACAGGGAGCTGGAAACACCATATATTTT

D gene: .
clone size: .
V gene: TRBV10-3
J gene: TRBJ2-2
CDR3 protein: CAIREPAGGTGELFF
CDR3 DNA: TGTGCCATCAGGGAACCAGCCGGGGGAACCGGGGAGCTGTTTTTT